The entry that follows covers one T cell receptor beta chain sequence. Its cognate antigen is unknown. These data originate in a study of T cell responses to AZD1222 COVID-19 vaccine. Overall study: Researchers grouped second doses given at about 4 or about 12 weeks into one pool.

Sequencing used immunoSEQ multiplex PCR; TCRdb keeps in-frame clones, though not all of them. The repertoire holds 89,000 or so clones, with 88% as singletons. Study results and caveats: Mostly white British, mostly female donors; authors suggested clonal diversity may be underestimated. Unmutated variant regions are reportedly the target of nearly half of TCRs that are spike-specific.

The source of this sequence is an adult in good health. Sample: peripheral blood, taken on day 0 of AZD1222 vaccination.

CDR3 nucleotides: TGTGCCAGCAGCTCGGTGGGTGCGGTGCGGGGCTACAATGAGCAGTTCTTC. It encodes CASSSVGAVRGYNEQFF. The chain has TRBV5-4 and TRBJ2-1, with a tentative D call TRBD2 (6 bases). The CDR3 is 17 residues long. Trimming cost V 3 bases and J 3 bases, with 19 bases left between them. In germline, CDR1 is SGHNT, CDR2 YYREEE (reference sequence). Variable domain in full (rest from reference TRBV5-4 and TRBJ2-1): ETGVTQSPTHLIKTRGQQVTLRCSSQSGHNTVSWYQQALGQGPQFIFQYYREEENGRGNFPPRFSGLQFPNYSSELNVNALELDDSALYLCASSSVGAVRGYNEQFFGPGTRLTVL.